The 2 T cell receptor beta chains given below trace back to one sample, sequenced in a study of T cell changes during pregnancy in multiple sclerosis. The data were produced by immunoSEQ multiplex PCR, yet TCRdb's version contains in-frame clones alone and is incomplete. The top ten clones hold approximately 0.35% of a sample with some 37,000 clones, about nine tenths of them seen once. The specimen comprised CD4+ T cells from peripheral blood mononuclear cells, sampled after pregnancy. Source of these receptors: a female donor in good health, enrolled as a control in a pregnancy study.

This clone was seen once. CDR3 DNA: TGTGCCAGCAGCTTAGCGGGAGGCCGCACAGATACGCAGTATTTT. As protein: CASSLAGGRTDTQYF. The chain joins TRBV7-2 to TRBJ2-3; TRBD2 might be the D (6 bases). The CDR3 consists of 15 residues. The germline gives CDR1 SGHTA, CDR2 FQGNSA. V was cut by 0 bases and J by 1 base, with 8 bases left in between. Full variable domain (rest looked up from reference TRBV7-2 and TRBJ2-3): GAGVSQSPSNKVTEKGKDVELRCDPISGHTALYWYRQSLGQGLEFLIYFQGNSAPDKSGLPSDRFSAERTGGSVSTLTIQRTQQEDSAVYLCASSLAGGRTDTQYFGPGTRLTVL.

V usage is TRBV7-9 and J usage is TRBJ1-4, with 7 bases matching TRBD1. The CDR3 totals 14 residues. V lost 4 bases and J lost 5; bases outside the gene matches: 4. Germline loops: CDR1 SEHNR, CDR2 FQNEAQ (reference sequence). The CDR3 here is CASSWDRANEKLFF. CDR3 nucleotide sequence: TGTGCCAGCAGCTGGGACAGAGCCAATGAAAAACTGTTTTTT.